This T cell receptor beta chain emerged from a study of T cell responses to AZD1222 COVID-19 vaccine. Using immunoSEQ multiplex PCR, the repertoire was profiled, and TCRdb retains in-frame clones only, with some absent. This repertoire shows around 120,000 clones, roughly nine tenths found once; its top ten account for roughly 1.4%. The CDR3 is 16 residues long. J was trimmed by 0 bases and V by 6 bases; bases with no gene match: 10. Germline-derived CDR1 and CDR2 are MDHEN and SYDVKM. This TCR was recovered from an adult who received the AZD1222 COVID-19 vaccine. The sample in question was peripheral blood, obtained 28 days after the second AZD1222 dose. The J gene is TRBJ1-2, the V gene TRBV28; 7 positions agree with TRBD1. CDR3 DNA sequence: TGTGCCAGCAGAGGAGGGGGCAGGCGTACTAACTATGGCTACACCTTC. Protein sequence: CASRGGGRRTNYGYTF.